Listed below are T cell receptor beta chains from one sample, sequenced in a study of T cells in Graves' hyperthyroidism and ophthalmopathy. TCRdb re-called the multiplex PCR reads with MiXCR, one entry per CDR3 protein. The sample holds roughly 400,000 distinct CDR3 sequences, 11% to 15% seen once. The sample consisted of blood. These TCRs come from a man between 45 and 60 years old with Graves' ophthalmopathy. CDR3s include the opening cysteine and the closing phenylalanine or tryptophan. Each record gives: D gene, V gene, J gene, clone size, CDR3 DNA, CDR3 protein. A D gene is named only where the DNA matches it firmly. Not every row has a clone size; where given, it reads once, few, many or a size class.

d_gene: TRBD2
v_gene: TRBV6-1
j_gene: TRBJ2-1
abundance: few
CDR3nt: TGTGCCAGCAGTCCAGCCGGGACTATCAATGAGCAGTTCTTC
CDR3aa: CASSPAGTINEQFF

d_gene: -
v_gene: TRBV2
j_gene: TRBJ2-1
abundance: many
CDR3nt: TGTGCCAGCAGTGATTTAGGGGGAACAAACAATGAGCAGTTCTTC
CDR3aa: CASSDLGGTNNEQFF

d_gene: -
v_gene: TRBV4-2
j_gene: TRBJ2-2
abundance: -
CDR3nt: TGTGCCAGCAGCACTAGAGCGGGCCCGTTAAACACCGGGGAGCTGTTTTTT
CDR3aa: CASSTRAGPLNTGELFF

d_gene: TRBD1
v_gene: TRBV18
j_gene: TRBJ2-1
abundance: many
CDR3nt: TGTGCCAGCTCACCTGTACCGGGACAGGGGCTTGAGCAGTTCTTC
CDR3aa: CASSPVPGQGLEQFF

d_gene: -
v_gene: TRBV7-2
j_gene: TRBJ2-7
abundance: many
CDR3nt: TGTGCCAGCGAGAGGCGCGGGCTTTACGAGCAGTACTTC
CDR3aa: CASERRGLYEQYF

d_gene: TRBD2
v_gene: TRBV3-1
j_gene: TRBJ2-7
abundance: many
CDR3nt: TGTGCCAGCAGCCTGGGGACTAGCCTCTACGAGCAGTACTTC
CDR3aa: CASSLGTSLYEQYF

d_gene: -
v_gene: TRBV20-1
j_gene: TRBJ2-5
abundance: many
CDR3nt: TGCAGTGCCCAGGGTGGGAGGGAGACCCAGTACTTC
CDR3aa: CSAQGGRETQYF

d_gene: -
v_gene: TRBV18
j_gene: TRBJ1-6
abundance: few
CDR3nt: TGTGCCAGCTCACCCCCTCAGGGCAGCTCCTATAATTCACCCCTCCACTTT
CDR3aa: CASSPPQGSSYNSPLHF

d_gene: TRBD1
v_gene: TRBV12-3/TRBV12-4
j_gene: TRBJ2-3
abundance: many
CDR3nt: TGTGCCAGCAGTACCCGGACAGGGAGCACAGATACGCAGTATTTT
CDR3aa: CASSTRTGSTDTQYF

d_gene: -
v_gene: TRBV6-5
j_gene: TRBJ1-1
abundance: -
CDR3nt: TGTGCCAGCAGTTACTCGCGTATCACTGAAGCTTTCTTT
CDR3aa: CASSYSRITEAFF

d_gene: -
v_gene: TRBV13
j_gene: TRBJ1-1
abundance: -
CDR3nt: TGTGCCAGCAGCTTAGAGGGTTTTCGGGACGGAGCTTTCTTT
CDR3aa: CASSLEGFRDGAFF

d_gene: TRBD2
v_gene: TRBV5-1
j_gene: TRBJ2-3
abundance: many
CDR3nt: TGCGCCAGCAGCTTGGTGGGGACTAGCGGGGCAGATACGCAGTATTTT
CDR3aa: CASSLVGTSGADTQYF

d_gene: TRBD2
v_gene: TRBV24-1
j_gene: TRBJ2-1
abundance: many
CDR3nt: TGTGCCACCGGGGGGGACTACCCCTACAATGAGCAGTTCTTC
CDR3aa: CATGGDYPYNEQFF

d_gene: TRBD2
v_gene: TRBV25-1
j_gene: TRBJ2-1
abundance: many
CDR3nt: TGTGCCAGCAGTGCCGGACTAGCGGGTTACAATGAGCAGTTCTTC
CDR3aa: CASSAGLAGYNEQFF

d_gene: -
v_gene: TRBV10-1
j_gene: TRBJ2-5
abundance: many
CDR3nt: TGCGCCAGCAGCGTAGCGGTACAAGAGACCCAGTACTTC
CDR3aa: CASSVAVQETQYF

d_gene: TRBD1
v_gene: TRBV29-1
j_gene: TRBJ2-7
abundance: few
CDR3nt: TGCAGCGTTACGACAGGGGGGGCCTACGAGCAGTACTTC
CDR3aa: CSVTTGGAYEQYF

d_gene: -
v_gene: TRBV15
j_gene: TRBJ2-3
abundance: few
CDR3nt: TGTGCCACCAGCAGATCCCGGAACGGAGATACGCAGTATTTT
CDR3aa: CATSRSRNGDTQYF

d_gene: -
v_gene: TRBV28
j_gene: TRBJ2-5
abundance: many
CDR3nt: TGTGCCAGCAGTTTATATTCCTTTTCATTACTTGCGGTTCGAGAGACCCAGTACTTC
CDR3aa: CASSLYSFSLLAVRETQYF

d_gene: TRBD2
v_gene: TRBV13
j_gene: TRBJ2-4
abundance: few
CDR3nt: TGTGCCAGCAGCCCGCGGGGGAAAAACATTCAGTACTTC
CDR3aa: CASSPRGKNIQYF

d_gene: TRBD2
v_gene: TRBV4-1
j_gene: TRBJ2-7
abundance: few
CDR3nt: TGCGCCAGCAGCCACCGACTAGCGGGGATAAAGGAGCAGTACTTC
CDR3aa: CASSHRLAGIKEQYF

d_gene: TRBD2
v_gene: TRBV20-1
j_gene: TRBJ2-5
abundance: -
CDR3nt: TGCAGTGCTCCTAAACTAGCGGAGCAAGAGACCCAGTACTTC
CDR3aa: CSAPKLAEQETQYF

d_gene: -
v_gene: TRBV9
j_gene: TRBJ1-1
abundance: -
CDR3nt: TGTGCCAGCAGCCTCCGACCGGGGGGCACTGAAGCTTTCTTT
CDR3aa: CASSLRPGGTEAFF

d_gene: TRBD2
v_gene: TRBV5-1
j_gene: TRBJ2-7
abundance: many
CDR3nt: TGCGCCAGCAGCTTGGCCGGGACTAGCACCTACGAGCAGTACTTC
CDR3aa: CASSLAGTSTYEQYF

d_gene: TRBD1
v_gene: TRBV5-1
j_gene: TRBJ1-2
abundance: many
CDR3nt: TGCGCCAGCAGCTTGCAGGGGGGGACCTATGGCTACACCTTC
CDR3aa: CASSLQGGTYGYTF

d_gene: -
v_gene: TRBV11-1
j_gene: TRBJ2-7
abundance: -
CDR3nt: TGTGCCAGTGCTAGCTTAAATCACCACGAGCAGTACTTC
CDR3aa: CASASLNHHEQYF

d_gene: -
v_gene: TRBV2
j_gene: TRBJ2-3
abundance: many
CDR3nt: TGTGCCAGCCACTGGGGTGTGGCAGATACGCAGTATTTT
CDR3aa: CASHWGVADTQYF

d_gene: -
v_gene: TRBV10-3
j_gene: TRBJ2-7
abundance: few
CDR3nt: TGTGCCATCAGTGAGTCAAACGAGCAGTACTTC
CDR3aa: CAISESNEQYF

d_gene: -
v_gene: TRBV24-1
j_gene: TRBJ2-3
abundance: -
CDR3nt: TGTGCCACCAGTGATTTGTTGGATACGCAGTATTTT
CDR3aa: CATSDLLDTQYF

d_gene: -
v_gene: TRBV5-8
j_gene: TRBJ2-7
abundance: many
CDR3nt: TGTGCCAGCAGCCAACCGGAGAGAGTGCAGCAGTACTTC
CDR3aa: CASSQPERVQQYF

d_gene: -
v_gene: TRBV12-3/TRBV12-4
j_gene: TRBJ2-1
abundance: many
CDR3nt: TGTGCCAGCAGGCGACTTACGGGGCGCCCAAACAATGAGCAGTTCTTC
CDR3aa: CASRRLTGRPNNEQFF

d_gene: TRBD2
v_gene: TRBV6-2/TRBV6-3
j_gene: TRBJ2-1
abundance: -
CDR3nt: TGTGCCAGCAGAGCTCAACCCCCCGGGACTAGCGGTTACAATGAGCAGTTCTTC
CDR3aa: CASRAQPPGTSGYNEQFF

d_gene: -
v_gene: TRBV18
j_gene: TRBJ2-5
abundance: many
CDR3nt: TGTGCCAGCTCACCCGGCGCAAGTAAAGAGACCCAGTACTTC
CDR3aa: CASSPGASKETQYF

d_gene: -
v_gene: TRBV14
j_gene: TRBJ2-7
abundance: -
CDR3nt: TGTGCCAGCAGCCAATTGGCCGGGGTCCCCTACGAGCAGTACTTC
CDR3aa: CASSQLAGVPYEQYF

d_gene: TRBD2
v_gene: TRBV7-9
j_gene: TRBJ2-1
abundance: -
CDR3nt: TGTGCCAGCAGGAGGACTAGCGGGAGGCCACTTTACAATGAGCAGTTCTTC
CDR3aa: CASRRTSGRPLYNEQFF

d_gene: TRBD2
v_gene: TRBV19
j_gene: TRBJ2-3
abundance: -
CDR3nt: TGTGCCAGTACGATGGCGGGAGGGCCCACAGATACGCAGTATTTT
CDR3aa: CASTMAGGPTDTQYF

d_gene: TRBD2
v_gene: TRBV3-1
j_gene: TRBJ2-7
abundance: many
CDR3nt: TGTGCCAGCAGCCAAGTGAACAGTGAACGGGAGGGCCGGTTTCCCCCCTACGAGCAGTACTTC
CDR3aa: CASSQVNSEREGRFPPYEQYF

d_gene: -
v_gene: TRBV29-1
j_gene: TRBJ1-1
abundance: few
CDR3nt: TGCAGCGCCGAAGGAGGGATTAACACTGAAGCTTTCTTT
CDR3aa: CSAEGGINTEAFF

d_gene: TRBD2
v_gene: TRBV25-1
j_gene: TRBJ2-1
abundance: few
CDR3nt: TGTGCCACCCGAACTAGCGGGAGCTCCTACAATGAGCAGTTCTTC
CDR3aa: CATRTSGSSYNEQFF

d_gene: -
v_gene: TRBV3-1
j_gene: TRBJ2-5
abundance: many
CDR3nt: TGTGCCAGCAGCCAAGATCGGTTCGGCAGGGGTGAGACCCAGTACTTC
CDR3aa: CASSQDRFGRGETQYF

d_gene: -
v_gene: TRBV15
j_gene: TRBJ1-5
abundance: few
CDR3nt: TGTGCCACCAGCAGAGCTGAGCCCAATCAGCCCCAGCATTTT
CDR3aa: CATSRAEPNQPQHF

d_gene: TRBD2
v_gene: TRBV10-2
j_gene: TRBJ2-1
abundance: many
CDR3nt: TGCGCCAGCAGTGAAGTGGAGACTAGCGCCCACAATGAGCAGTTCTTC
CDR3aa: CASSEVETSAHNEQFF

d_gene: -
v_gene: TRBV30
j_gene: TRBJ2-1
abundance: many
CDR3nt: TGTGCCTGGATGGGCGGATCTGCCTACAATGAGCAGTTCTTC
CDR3aa: CAWMGGSAYNEQFF

d_gene: TRBD1
v_gene: TRBV27
j_gene: TRBJ1-1
abundance: many
CDR3nt: TGTGCCAGCAGGTTGACAGGGACGGGCATGAACACTGAAGCTTTCTTT
CDR3aa: CASRLTGTGMNTEAFF

d_gene: -
v_gene: TRBV29-1
j_gene: TRBJ2-3
abundance: -
CDR3nt: TGCAGCGTTGAAGACCCTATGGGGTTCCCCCCGACAGATACGCAGTATTTT
CDR3aa: CSVEDPMGFPPTDTQYF